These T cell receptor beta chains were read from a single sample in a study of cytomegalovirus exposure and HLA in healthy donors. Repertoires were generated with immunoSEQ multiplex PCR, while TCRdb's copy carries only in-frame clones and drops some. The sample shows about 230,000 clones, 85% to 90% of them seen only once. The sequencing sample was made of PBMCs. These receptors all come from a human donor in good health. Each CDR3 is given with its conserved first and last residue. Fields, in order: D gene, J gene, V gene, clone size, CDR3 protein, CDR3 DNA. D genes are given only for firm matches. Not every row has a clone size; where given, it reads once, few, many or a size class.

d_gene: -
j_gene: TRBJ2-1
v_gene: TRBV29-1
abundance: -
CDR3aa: CSVEGEGDEQFF
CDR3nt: TGCAGCGTTGAGGGTGAGGGGGACGAGCAGTTCTTC

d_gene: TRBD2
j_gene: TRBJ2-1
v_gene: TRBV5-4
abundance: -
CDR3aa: CASRRTSGRLRNNEQFF
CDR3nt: TGTGCCAGCAGACGGACTAGCGGGAGATTAAGGAACAATGAGCAGTTCTTC

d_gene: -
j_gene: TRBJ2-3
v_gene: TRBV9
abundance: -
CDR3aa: CASSVGLAGADTQYF
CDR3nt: TGTGCCAGCAGCGTAGGTTTAGCAGGGGCAGATACGCAGTATTTT

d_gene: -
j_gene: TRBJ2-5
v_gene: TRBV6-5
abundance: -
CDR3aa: CASSKGGLSKETQYF
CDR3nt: TGTGCCAGCTCTAAGGGCGGGCTGTCAAAAGAGACCCAGTACTTC

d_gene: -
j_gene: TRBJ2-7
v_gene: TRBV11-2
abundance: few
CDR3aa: CASSLGSRVQYF
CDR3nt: TGTGCCAGCAGCTTAGGATCCCGGGTGCAGTACTTC

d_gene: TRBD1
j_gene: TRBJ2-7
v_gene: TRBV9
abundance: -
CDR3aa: CASSVGPGGVYEQYF
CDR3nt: TGTGCCAGCAGCGTAGGCCCAGGGGGCGTCTACGAGCAGTACTTC

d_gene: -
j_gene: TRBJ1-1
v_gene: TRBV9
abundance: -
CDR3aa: CASSVSFRNTEAFF
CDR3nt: TGTGCCAGCAGCGTTTCGTTCCGGAACACTGAAGCTTTCTTT

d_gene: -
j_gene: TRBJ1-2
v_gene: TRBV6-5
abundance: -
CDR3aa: CASSYGLEGPIYGYTF
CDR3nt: TGTGCCAGCAGTTACGGATTAGAGGGCCCCATCTATGGCTACACCTTC

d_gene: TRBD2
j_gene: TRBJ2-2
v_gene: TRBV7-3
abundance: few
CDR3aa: CASSLNAGLVTGELFF
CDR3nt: TGTGCCAGCAGCTTAAATGCGGGACTAGTCACCGGGGAGCTGTTTTTT

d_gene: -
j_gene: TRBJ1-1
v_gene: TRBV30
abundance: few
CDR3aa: CACRGETEAFF
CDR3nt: TGTGCCTGCAGGGGAGAGACTGAAGCTTTCTTT

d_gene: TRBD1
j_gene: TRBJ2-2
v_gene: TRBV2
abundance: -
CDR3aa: CASSEAPDRWSGELFF
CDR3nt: TGTGCCAGCAGTGAAGCACCGGACAGGTGGTCCGGGGAGCTGTTTTTT

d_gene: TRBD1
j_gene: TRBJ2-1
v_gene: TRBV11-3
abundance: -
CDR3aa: CASSSRTGDSYNEQFF
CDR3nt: TGTGCCAGCAGCTCCAGGACAGGGGATTCCTACAATGAGCAGTTCTTC

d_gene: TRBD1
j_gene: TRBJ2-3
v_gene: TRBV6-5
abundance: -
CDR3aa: CASRHTGVADTQYF
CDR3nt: TGTGCCAGCAGACACACAGGGGTTGCAGATACGCAGTATTTT

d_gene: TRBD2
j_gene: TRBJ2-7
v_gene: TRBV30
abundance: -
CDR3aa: CAWSLLATTYEQYF
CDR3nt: TGTGCCTGGAGTTTACTAGCGACTACCTACGAGCAGTACTTC

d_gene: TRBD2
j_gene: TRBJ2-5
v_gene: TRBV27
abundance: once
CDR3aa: CASSPAGGRETQYF
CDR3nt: TGTGCCAGCAGTCCAGCGGGAGGGCGGGAGACCCAGTACTTC

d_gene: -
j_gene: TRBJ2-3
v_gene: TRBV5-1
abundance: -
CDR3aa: CASSLGLEDPTDTQYF
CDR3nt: TGCGCCAGCAGCTTGGGACTTGAAGACCCCACAGATACGCAGTATTTT

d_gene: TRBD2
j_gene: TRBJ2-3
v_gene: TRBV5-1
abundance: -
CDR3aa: CASSGMGLAGLGDTQYF
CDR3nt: TGCGCCAGCAGCGGGATGGGACTAGCGGGATTGGGGGATACGCAGTATTTT

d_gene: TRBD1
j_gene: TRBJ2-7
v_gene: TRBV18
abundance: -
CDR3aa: CASSPSEGQTNPREQYF
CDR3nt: TGTGCCAGCTCACCCAGCGAGGGACAGACCAACCCCCGCGAGCAGTACTTC

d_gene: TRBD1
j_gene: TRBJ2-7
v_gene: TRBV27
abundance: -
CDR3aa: CASSLRRDRSYEQYF
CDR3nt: TGTGCCAGCAGTTTACGCCGGGACAGGAGCTACGAGCAGTACTTC

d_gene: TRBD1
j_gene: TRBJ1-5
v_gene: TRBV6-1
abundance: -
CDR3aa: CASSEALTGNSNQPQHF
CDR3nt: TGTGCCAGCAGTGAAGCGTTGACAGGGAATAGCAATCAGCCCCAGCATTTT

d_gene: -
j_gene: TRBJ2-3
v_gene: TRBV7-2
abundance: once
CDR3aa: CATSETGQHTDTQYF
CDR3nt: TGTGCCACCTCTGAGACCGGACAGCACACAGATACGCAGTATTTT

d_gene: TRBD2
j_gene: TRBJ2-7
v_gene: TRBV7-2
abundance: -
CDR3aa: CASSLVGGGRPYEQYF
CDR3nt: TGTGCCAGCAGCTTAGTTGGGGGGGGAAGGCCCTACGAGCAGTACTTC

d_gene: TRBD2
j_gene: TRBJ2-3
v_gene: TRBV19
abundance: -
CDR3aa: CASVPGLGSTDTQYF
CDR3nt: TGTGCCAGTGTTCCGGGACTAGGGAGCACAGATACGCAGTATTTT

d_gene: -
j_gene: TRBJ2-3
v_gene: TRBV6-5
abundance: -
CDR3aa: CATQGGAATDTQYF
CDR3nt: TGTGCCACGCAGGGGGGCGCGGCCACAGATACGCAGTATTTT

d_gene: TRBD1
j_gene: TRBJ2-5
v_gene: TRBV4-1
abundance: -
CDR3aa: CASSQAGTGGETQYF
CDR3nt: TGCGCCAGCAGCCAGGCCGGGACAGGGGGAGAGACCCAGTACTTC

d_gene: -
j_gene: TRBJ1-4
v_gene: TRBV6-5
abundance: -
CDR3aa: CASSTGLTNEKLFF
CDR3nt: TGTGCCAGCAGTACAGGGTTGACTAATGAAAAACTGTTTTTT

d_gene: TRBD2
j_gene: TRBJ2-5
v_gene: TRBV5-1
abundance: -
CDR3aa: CASSLSTSGYQETQYF
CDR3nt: TGCGCCAGCAGCTTGAGTACTAGCGGGTACCAAGAGACCCAGTACTTC

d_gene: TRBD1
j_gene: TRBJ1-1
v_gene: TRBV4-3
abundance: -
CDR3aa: CASSQDPLKGALRTEAFF
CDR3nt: TGCGCCAGCAGCCAAGATCCGTTGAAGGGGGCTCTTCGCACTGAAGCTTTCTTT

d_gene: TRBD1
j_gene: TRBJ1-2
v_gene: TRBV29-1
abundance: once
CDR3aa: CSVETGGYGYTF
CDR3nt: TGCAGCGTTGAAACAGGGGGCTATGGCTACACCTTC

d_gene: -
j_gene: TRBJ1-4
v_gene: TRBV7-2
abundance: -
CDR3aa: CASSSRLVAEKLFF
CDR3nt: TGTGCCAGCAGCTCCCGATTGGTCGCGGAAAAACTGTTTTTT

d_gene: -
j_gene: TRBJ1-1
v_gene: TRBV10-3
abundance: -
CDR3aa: CAISGGGGVTEAFF
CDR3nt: TGTGCCATCAGTGGGGGGGGTGGTGTTACTGAAGCTTTCTTT

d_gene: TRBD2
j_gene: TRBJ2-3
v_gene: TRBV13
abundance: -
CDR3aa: CASSSRAGGPRYF
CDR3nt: TGTGCCAGCAGTAGCCGAGCGGGAGGGCCTAGGTATTTT

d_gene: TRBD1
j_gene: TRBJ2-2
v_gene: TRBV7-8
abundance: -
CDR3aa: CASSPRDRGTGELFF
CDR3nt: TGTGCCAGCAGCCCTAGGGACAGGGGCACCGGGGAGCTGTTTTTT

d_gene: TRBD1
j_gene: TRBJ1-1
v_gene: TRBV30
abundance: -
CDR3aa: CAWTEAATGGYTEAFF
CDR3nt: TGTGCCTGGACAGAAGCTGCGACAGGGGGGTACACTGAAGCTTTCTTT

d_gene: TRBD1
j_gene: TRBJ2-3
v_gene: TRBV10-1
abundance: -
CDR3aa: CASSDRDRGTDTQYF
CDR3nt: TGCGCCAGCAGTGACCGGGACAGGGGTACAGATACGCAGTATTTT

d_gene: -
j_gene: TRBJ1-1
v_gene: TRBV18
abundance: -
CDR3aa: CASGVGMDTEAFF
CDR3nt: TGTGCCAGTGGGGTCGGGATGGACACTGAAGCTTTCTTT